The following is a T cell receptor beta chain sequence with its context. The antigen is undetermined. The assay was immunoSEQ multiplex PCR, and TCRdb's table has in-frame clones only and misses some. Here the sample spans 600,000 to 800,000 clones, just under 75% being singletons. The data stem from a study of shared clonotypes between healthy human individuals. General study findings and limits: What naive subsets generally showed was a larger estimated richness than memory subsets showed.

CDR1 is SGHKS, CDR2 YYEKEE, per germline (reference sequence). CDR3 length: 16 residues. V lost 4 bases, J lost 1 base, and 16 bases lay in between. V gene TRBV5-5 combines with J gene TRBJ2-3; D assignment may be TRBD1 or TRBD2 (5 bases each). The sequencing input was memory CD4+ T cells sorted from blood. Subset described: CD45RA-negative fraction. The source of this sequence is a woman aged 25 to 39 in good health. In nucleotides, the CDR3 is TGTGCCAGCAGCATCGGGACCGGGGCAGGCACAGATACGCAGTATTTT. The encoded protein is CASSIGTGAGTDTQYF.